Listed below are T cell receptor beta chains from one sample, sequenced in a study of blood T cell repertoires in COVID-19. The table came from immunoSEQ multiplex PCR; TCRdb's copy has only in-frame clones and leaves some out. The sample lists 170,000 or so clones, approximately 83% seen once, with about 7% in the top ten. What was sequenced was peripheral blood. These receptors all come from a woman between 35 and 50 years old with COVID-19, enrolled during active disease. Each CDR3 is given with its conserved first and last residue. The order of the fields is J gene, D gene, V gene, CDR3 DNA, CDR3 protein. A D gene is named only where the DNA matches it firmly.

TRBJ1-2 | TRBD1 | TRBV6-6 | TGTGCCAGCAACAACAAACAGGGGGCGTATGGCTACACCTTC | CASNNKQGAYGYTF
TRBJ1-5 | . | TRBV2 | TGTGCCAGCGGGCGGGAGGGGCGGAATCAGCCCCAGCATTTT | CASGREGRNQPQHF
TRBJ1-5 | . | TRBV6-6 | TGTGCCAGTCGACGGTCAGAGGGCCATCAGCCCCAGCATTTT | CASRRSEGHQPQHF
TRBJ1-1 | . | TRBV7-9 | TGTGCCAGCAGGGGAACAGGGAACACTGAAGCTTTCTTT | CASRGTGNTEAFF
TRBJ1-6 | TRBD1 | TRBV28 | TGTGCCAGCAGAACCGGGACAGGGGGCTCACCCCTCCACTTT | CASRTGTGGSPLHF
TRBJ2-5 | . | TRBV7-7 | TGTGCCAGCAGCCCCTATTCGCCGTCAGGGGCAGAGACCCAGTACTTC | CASSPYSPSGAETQYF
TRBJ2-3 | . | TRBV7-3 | TGTGCCAGCGGCAGGGTACCCACAGATACGCAGTATTTT | CASGRVPTDTQYF
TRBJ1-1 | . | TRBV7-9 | TGTGCCAGCAGCTTATGGGGGGGCAGCGGCACTGAAGCTTTCTTT | CASSLWGGSGTEAFF
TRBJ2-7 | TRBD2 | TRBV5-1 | TGCGCCAGCAGCCCCTGGGGGGGGGCCTACGAGCAGTACTTC | CASSPWGGAYEQYF
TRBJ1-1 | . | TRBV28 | TGTGCCAGCAGTTTTAGTGACAGCCCGAACACTGAAGCTTTCTTT | CASSFSDSPNTEAFF
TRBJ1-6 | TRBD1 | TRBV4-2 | TGTGCCAGCAGACCCTCCTCCGGGACAGGGACCTCACCCCTCCACTTT | CASRPSSGTGTSPLHF
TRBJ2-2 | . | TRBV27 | TGTGCCAGCAGTCAGACAGTTTCGAACACCGGGGAGCTGTTTTTT | CASSQTVSNTGELFF
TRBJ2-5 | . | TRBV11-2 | TGTGCCAGCAGCGCCGCGCGGGACCCAATTAAAGAGACCCAGTACTTC | CASSAARDPIKETQYF
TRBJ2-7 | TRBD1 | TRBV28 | TGTGCCAGCAGTGGTTACCGGGACAGGTTAACCTACGAGCAGTACTTC | CASSGYRDRLTYEQYF
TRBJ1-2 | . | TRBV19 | TGTGCCAGTAGTACTAGTGGCAGGGTAACCCACTATGGCTACACCTTC | CASSTSGRVTHYGYTF
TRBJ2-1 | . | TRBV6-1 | TGTGCCAGCAGTGAAGCGCGCTCTCATGAGCAGTTCTTC | CASSEARSHEQFF
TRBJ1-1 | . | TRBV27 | TGTGCCAGCAGCCACACAGGAGCAGAAGCTTTCTTT | CASSHTGAEAFF
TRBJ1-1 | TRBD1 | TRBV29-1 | TGCAGCACTAAGGACAGGGTGAACACTGAAGCTTTCTTT | CSTKDRVNTEAFF